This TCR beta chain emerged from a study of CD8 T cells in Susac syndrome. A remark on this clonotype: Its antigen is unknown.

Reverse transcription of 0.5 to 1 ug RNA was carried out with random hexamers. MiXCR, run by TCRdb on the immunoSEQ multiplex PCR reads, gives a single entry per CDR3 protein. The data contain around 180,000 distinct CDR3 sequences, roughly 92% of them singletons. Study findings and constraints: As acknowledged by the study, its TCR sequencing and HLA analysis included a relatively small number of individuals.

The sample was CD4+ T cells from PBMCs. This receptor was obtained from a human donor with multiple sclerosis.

CDR3 bases: TGTGCCAGCAGTCGGACAGGGGGTACTGAAAAACTGTTTTTT. Translated: CASSRTGGTEKLFF. The chain carries TRBV6-5 and TRBJ1-4, with TRBD1 matching 10 bases. Trimming removed 5 bases from V and 7 bases from J; junction bases left unmatched: 4. Germline V gene lookup returns CDR1 MNHEY and CDR2 SVGAGI. CDR3 size: 14 residues.